The 24 T cell receptor beta chains below were found in one sample sequenced in a study of blood T cells in healthy people across ages. PCR was performed a second time for roughly 7 to 12 cycles using a sample-barcoded 5' primer and a J-beta primer mix. TCRdb fed the 5' RACE reads into MiXCR, producing one record per CDR3 protein. The table lists 1.5 million to 2 million distinct CDR3 sequences, 28% of them singletons, with approximately 7.7% in the top ten. Sample: blood. These receptors all come from a woman aged 25 to 39 in good health.

Points on this clonotype: A much bigger clone sits one base away, suggesting this may be a read error. The chain uses TRBV10-3 and TRBJ2-5; 9 bases align to TRBD1. The J call may be faulty, since TRBJ2-7 better matches the DNA end. Germline V gene data show CDR1 as ENHRY and CDR2 as SYGVKD. CDR3 length equals 17 residues. The CDR3 DNA reads as TGTGTCATAAACCAGACAGGGGGACCCCCGGGGCTCTACGAGCAGTACTTC. It encodes CVINQTGGPPGLYEQYF.

This clonotype was counted at least ten times. The chain carries TRBV7-2 and TRBJ2-5, with D unclear. Trimming stripped 3 bases from V and 1 base from J, with 3 bases between. Germline CDR1 SGHTA, CDR2 FQGNSA. This CDR3 comprises 12 residues. The CDR3 DNA sequence: TGTGCCAGCAGCTTCGCCCAAGAGACCCAGTACTTC. Translation gives CASSFAQETQYF.

This clonotype was counted between two and nine times. The gene calls are TRBV20-1 and TRBJ2-7; perhaps TRBD1 as D (6 bases). Germline V gene data show CDR1 as DFQATT and CDR2 as SNEGSKA (reference sequence). V lost 5 bases and J 2 bases, leaving 19 bases between the germline ends. The CDR3 has 15 amino acids. The CDR3 nucleotides read TGCAGTGCTGCAATCGATAGAACAGGGACCTACGAGCAGTACTTC. Amino acids: CSAAIDRTGTYEQYF.

The V call is TRBV5-1, the J call TRBJ2-2; no reliable D call. Germline V gene lookup returns CDR1 SGHRS and CDR2 YFSETQ. The CDR3 runs to 15 residues. Trimming cost V 0 bases and J 6 bases, with 12 bases left between them. CDR3 protein: CASSLEVEVPGELFF. CDR3 bases: TGCGCCAGCAGCTTGGAAGTGGAAGTCCCCGGGGAGCTGTTTTTT.

This clonotype was observed a handful of times. The chain is built from TRBV28 and TRBJ1-1, with D unresolved. Per germline, CDR1 MDHEN and CDR2 SYDVKM. The CDR3 covers 15 residues. The V end lost 2 bases, the J end lost 2 bases, and 12 bases lay between the germline ends. For the CDR3, the DNA is TGTGCCAGCAGTTTACTACAGAGCCTTAACACTGAAGCTTTCTTT. The encoded protein is CASSLLQSLNTEAFF.

The CDR3 sequence is CASSLEGGATQYF. The CDR3 nucleotides read TGTGCCAGCAGTTTAGAGGGTGGAGCGACCCAGTACTTC. This chain links TRBV12-3 or TRBV12-4 with TRBJ2-5; D not resolved. Trimming removed 1 base from V and 7 bases from J, with 10 bases in between. This CDR3 comprises 13 residues.

This clonotype was found a few times. This chain uses TRBV5-1 with TRBJ2-3; D gene uncertain. Germline V CDR1 and CDR2: SGHRS, YFSETQ. The CDR3 loop spans 14 amino acids. V dropped 0 bases and J dropped 5 bases, with 10 bases sitting between them. The CDR3 DNA reads as TGCGCCAGCAGCTTGGATAACCAGAGAGATACGCAGTATTTT. Amino acids: CASSLDNQRDTQYF.

This clonotype was recorded only once. The rearrangement joins TRBV6-2 or TRBV6-3 to TRBJ2-7; D possibly matches TRBD1 or TRBD2 (5 bases each). Between the trimmed V and J ends, which lost 8 bases and 5 bases, there was a span of 13 bases. The CDR3 consists of 12 residues. Germline V CDR1 and CDR2: MNHEY, SVGEGT. CDR3 nucleotide sequence: TGTGCCAGCGGCGAGGGGATGAACGAGCAGTACTTC. Its protein is CASGEGMNEQYF.

Note on this clonotype: A read error is possible here, since a much larger clone lies one base away. The chain has TRBV2 and TRBJ2-5, with 11 positions matching TRBD2. With the DNA end fitting TRBJ2-7 better, the J assignment may be wrong. CDR1 is SNHLY and CDR2 is FYNNEI in the germline V gene. This CDR3 has 15 residues. CDR3 sequence reads: CAGSGGLAVTYEQYF. CDR3 nucleotide sequence: TGTGCCGGCAGTGGGGGACTAGCGGTGACCTACGAGCAGTACTTC.

The V and J genes are TRBV5-1 and TRBJ2-3; a possible D gene is TRBD2 (5 bases). The V end lost 5 bases, the J end lost 2 bases, and 15 bases lay between the germline ends. Germline values: CDR1 SGHRS, CDR2 YFSETQ. The CDR3 sequence is 15 residues long. The CDR3 protein is CASRLRTAITDTQYF. In DNA form, the CDR3 reads TGCGCCAGCAGACTAAGGACTGCGATCACAGATACGCAGTATTTT.

With respect to this clonotype: A much larger clonotype is one base distant, so this may be a read error. The rearrangement uses TRBV7-6 and TRBJ2-1; no firm D call. Germline V CDR1 and CDR2: SGHVS, FNYEAQ. The CDR3 contains 16 residues. CDR3 coding DNA: TGTGCCAGCAGCTTAGTCGGCGGAGCCTCCTACAATGAGCAGGTCTTC. Translation: CASSLVGGASYNEQVF.

This clonotype was observed once. At one end the junction does not follow the germline gene, possibly because of a read error. This chain's CDR3 is CVSSSGRGQETQYF. The CDR3 bases are TGTGTCAGCAGCTCGGGGCGGGGGCAAGAGACCCAGTACTTC. The chain combines TRBV9 with TRBJ2-5; 7 bases fit TRBD2. CDR3 length: 14 amino acids. Germline lookup yields CDR1 SGDLS and CDR2 YYNGEE.

The V and J genes are TRBV3-1 and TRBJ2-4; TRBD1 matches 8 bases. This CDR3 comprises 15 residues. The trim removed 4 bases at V and 1 base at J, leaving 3 bases unmatched. CDR1 and CDR2 (germline): LGHDT, YNNKEL (reference sequence). CDR3 in amino acids: CASSLTGDAKNIQYF. CDR3 nucleotides: TGTGCCAGCAGCCTGACAGGGGACGCCAAAAACATTCAGTACTTC.

This clonotype has only a few counts. This chain joins TRBV5-5 and TRBJ1-1, with D possibly being TRBD1 (5 bases). V lost 2 bases and J 6 bases, leaving 11 bases between the germline ends. Germline CDR1 reads SGHKS; CDR2 reads YYEKEE (reference sequence). The CDR3 consists of 13 residues. Written as DNA, the CDR3 is TGTGCCAGCAGCTTCAGGGAAGTAGCTGAAGCTTTCTTT. Translated: CASSFREVAEAFF.

Notes on this clonotype: The CDR3 carries no conserved terminal phenylalanine or tryptophan, so it likely arises from a read error. The J gene is TRBJ1-2, the V gene TRBV5-1, with D tentatively TRBD1 (6 bases). V was trimmed by 0 bases and J by 6 bases, leaving 9 bases between them. The CDR3 contains 13 residues. CDR1 and CDR2 from the germline V gene are SGHRS and YFSETQ. This CDR3 reads CASSLGQVDGYTC. CDR3 sequence (DNA): TGCGCCAGCAGCTTGGGACAGGTTGATGGCTACACCTGC.

V gene TRBV27 combines with J gene TRBJ1-5; 7 nucleotides match TRBD1. The junction had 9 bases not matched to a gene; V was cut back by 6 bases and J by 7 bases. Looked up from germline, CDR1 is MNHEY and CDR2 is SMNVEV (reference sequence). This CDR3 is 14 amino acids long. The CDR3 here is CASRRQGPRQPQHF. The CDR3 nucleotides are TGTGCCAGCAGACGACAGGGTCCTCGCCAGCCCCAGCATTTT.

This clonotype occurred a few times. The chain combines TRBV4-1 with TRBJ2-3; no clear D gene. The CDR3 has 14 residues. Germline-derived CDR1 and CDR2 are MGHRA and YSYEKL. V lost 4 bases to trimming and J lost 5 bases, with 13 bases between them. The CDR3 is CASSLPSEVDTQYF. As DNA, the CDR3 is TGCGCCAGCAGCCTCCCCTCCGAGGTAGATACGCAGTATTTT.

There are many counts of this clonotype. The chain is built from TRBV12-3 or TRBV12-4 and TRBJ2-5, with D unclear. The ends were cut back, 3 bases at V and 5 bases at J, with 10 bases in the middle. This CDR3 has 13 amino acids. Here the CDR3 DNA reads TGTGCCAGCAGTTTGAGACCGGCGGAGACCCAGTACTTC. Translation: CASSLRPAETQYF.

The chain couples TRBV7-9 to TRBJ1-2; 7 bases match TRBD1. CDR1 SEHNR and CDR2 FQNEAQ come from the germline V gene (reference sequence). The CDR3 runs to 13 residues. Trimming cost V 4 bases and J 3 bases; bases outside gene matches: 2. Here the CDR3 reads CASSWTGYYGYTF. In nucleotides, the CDR3 is TGTGCCAGCAGCTGGACAGGATACTATGGCTACACCTTC.

This clonotype showed up many times. The rearrangement uses TRBV10-3 and TRBJ2-7; 10 nucleotides line up with TRBD2. The V and J ends lost 4 bases and 4 bases, in that order; junction bases with no gene match: 7. Germline V lookup: CDR1 ENHRY, CDR2 SYGVKD. The CDR3 runs to 15 residues. The CDR3 loop reads CAISGPAGGLYEQYF. CDR3 nucleotide sequence: TGTGCCATCAGTGGTCCAGCGGGAGGGTTGTACGAGCAGTACTTC.

Details on this clonotype: This may arise from a read error, as a much more abundant clone is one base away. V gene TRBV5-1 combines with J gene TRBJ2-4, with D perhaps TRBD2 (6 bases). This CDR3 region has 16 residues. Germline assignment: CDR1 SGHRS and CDR2 YFSETQ. Here the CDR3 DNA reads TGCGCCAGCAGCAACCCTACTACACTAGCCAAAAACATTCGGTACTTC. Protein: CASSNPTTLAKNIRYF.

This clonotype was observed a few times. The junction differs from germline at one of its ends, possibly a read error. The rearrangement links TRBV12-3 or TRBV12-4 to TRBJ2-3; TRBD2 agrees at 7 bases. This CDR3 has 16 amino acids. CDR3 amino acids: CAGSSRTSGSTDTQYF. The CDR3 coding sequence is TGTGCCGGCAGTTCCCGGACTAGTGGGAGCACAGATACGCAGTATTTT.

Notes on this clonotype: A much larger clonotype is one base distant, so this may be a read error. The chain combines TRBV20-1 with TRBJ2-1; TRBD2 matches at 7 bases. The CDR3 spans 14 residues. CDR1 and CDR2 (germline): DFQATT, SNEGSKA (reference sequence). Unmatched junction bases numbered 15, after V lost 3 bases and J lost 13 bases. The CDR3 region is CSASVGGSYETQFF. DNA for the CDR3: TGCAGTGCTAGCGTAGGCGGGAGTTATGAGACCCAGTTCTTC.

A note on this clonotype: The conserved final phenylalanine or tryptophan is absent from the CDR3, which likely points to a read error. The chain uses TRBV14 and TRBJ2-1, with D hard to call. This CDR3 contains 11 residues. V was pared by 5 bases and J by 5 bases, with 4 bases between. Germline V gives CDR1 SGHDN, CDR2 FVKESK. In nucleotides, the CDR3 is TGTGCCAGCAGCACGGACAATGAGCAGTTCGTC. Protein product: CASSTDNEQFV.